The 8 T cell receptor beta chains in this list originate from one sample, sequenced in a study of CD8+CD57+ T cells in acquired aplastic anemia (dated by TCRdb to 2016 to 2019). Sequenced using an Illumina HiSeq 2000. Genomic DNA was used as template for profiling of TCR beta VDJ combinations and CDR3 sequences. Starting from the raw public reads, TCRdb applied fastp trimming at Q25, assembled clones with MiXCR and retained in-frame beta chains. Duplicate CDR3 protein sequences are folded into a single record with the most common DNA and genes. This sample is represented by about 180,000 distinct CDR3 sequences; roughly 65% of them were singletons. The ten largest clones take up under 45% of the sample. Expansion of CD8+CD57+ cells had been shown by flow cytometry in the patients chosen for sequencing. Material for sequencing was sorted CD4+, CD8+, or CD8+CD57+ T cells (not recorded which) from PBMCs. The receptors were gathered from a human donor with aplastic anemia.

The chain combines TRBV11-3 with TRBJ2-7; no firm D call. Germline loops: CDR1 SGHNT, CDR2 YENEEA. V dropped 1 base and J dropped 2 bases, with 12 bases sitting between them. The CDR3 has 15 amino acids. For the CDR3, the DNA is TGTGCCAGCAGCTTAGGGGCCCGCCCCCCCTACGAGCAGTACTTC. Translated: CASSLGARPPYEQYF. Full variable domain (missing parts from reference TRBV11-3 and TRBJ2-7): EAGVVQSPRYKIIEKKQPVAFWCNPISGHNTLYWYLQNLGQGPELLIRYENEEAVDDSQLPKDRFSAERLKGVDSTLKIQPAELGDSAVYLCASSLGARPPYEQYFGPGTRLTVT.

This clonotype was observed at least ten times. This rearrangement joins TRBV2 to TRBJ2-5, with 11 bases lining up with TRBD2. V lost 8 bases, J lost 5 bases, and 7 bases stayed unmatched. CDR1 and CDR2 (germline): SNHLY, FYNNEI. The CDR3 consists of 14 residues. The DNA for the CDR3 is TGTGCCAGCGGGGTAGCGGGGGGGTGGGAGACCCAGTACTTC. This translates into CASGVAGGWETQYF.

The V gene is TRBV19, the J gene TRBJ1-4; 10 bases are shared with TRBD1. CDR1 LNHDA and CDR2 SQIVND come from the germline V gene (reference sequence). With V trimmed by 6 bases and J by 6 bases, 4 bases remained unmatched. This CDR3 spans 14 amino acids. CDR3 sequence (DNA): TGTGCCAGTAGCCTGGACAGGGGGTATGAAAAACTGTTTTTT. Amino acid sequence: CASSLDRGYEKLFF.

The chain couples TRBV20-1 to TRBJ1-6; tentative D call: TRBD1 (5 bases). Trimming pared 0 bases from V and 7 bases from J, leaving 16 bases between. Germline CDR1 DFQATT, CDR2 SNEGSKA (reference sequence). This CDR3 is 16 amino acids long. Here the CDR3 DNA reads TGCAGTGCTAGAGATAGTACGGACACAAGAAATTCACCCCTCCACTTT. It translates to CSARDSTDTRNSPLHF.

The V and J genes are TRBV19 and TRBJ2-1; tentatively, D is TRBD1 (7 bases). This CDR3 is built from 15 residues. V was shortened by 2 bases and J by 4 bases, with 12 bases between the two germline ends. The germline gives CDR1 LNHDA, CDR2 SQIVND (reference sequence). The CDR3 nucleotides are TGTGCCAGTAGTATACAGGGGGGACCGTACAATGAGCAGTTCTTC. Amino acids: CASSIQGGPYNEQFF.

This clonotype has at least ten counts. The chain combines TRBV4-1 with TRBJ2-7, with TRBD1 matching 7 bases. Germline assignment: CDR1 MGHRA and CDR2 YSYEKL. The CDR3 is made up of 14 amino acids. V lost 4 bases and J lost 2; bases outside the gene matches: 5. The CDR3 nucleotides are TGCGCCAGCAGCCTTACGGGACAGCCCTACGAGCAGTACTTC. Translation: CASSLTGQPYEQYF.

J is TRBJ1-1 and V is TRBV2; 7 nucleotides align to TRBD1. With V trimmed by 5 bases and J by 2 bases, 5 bases remained unmatched. The CDR3 length is 14 residues. Germline V gene data show CDR1 as SNHLY and CDR2 as FYNNEI. The CDR3 sequence: CASSIQGTNTEAFF. The CDR3, as DNA: TGTGCCAGCAGTATACAGGGGACTAACACTGAAGCTTTCTTT.

The chain combines TRBV29-1 with TRBJ2-7, with TRBD2 as a possible D gene (5 bases). Trimming removed 6 bases at V and 4 bases at J, with 10 bases between. Looked up from germline, CDR1 is SQVTM and CDR2 is ANQGSEA. The CDR3 spans 11 residues. CDR3 amino acids: CSVGVGYEQYF. The CDR3 nucleotides read TGCAGCGTCGGGGTAGGGTACGAGCAGTACTTC.